The sample holds many counts of the clone carrying this T cell receptor (beta chain). Its antigen is currently unknown. Time point given: peripheral blood 6 weeks after treatment start. Patient sample counts ranged from 1 to 8, pretreatment and on-treatment. This entry belongs to a study of PD-L1 blockade in urothelial cancer. Looking at the study overall: Blood was analyzed 3 weeks (second dose) and 6 weeks after treatment start.

The CDR3 spans 16 residues. V lost 1 base and J lost 6; bases outside the gene matches: 7. Per the germline V gene, CDR1 is LNHNV and CDR2 is YYDKDF (reference sequence). Study-wide findings and caveats: Patients with durable benefit had greater blood expansion of tumor-associated TCR clones 3 weeks into treatment.

Synthetic templates analogous to TCR were spiked into all PCRs individually. Assay used: immunoSEQ multiplex PCR; TCRdb lists only in-frame clones, some missing. The sample holds some 120,000 clones, about 82% seen once. The TCR originated in a man aged 50 or older with urothelial cancer. The sample consisted of PBMCs, taken around atezolizumab (anti-PD-L1) treatment. The chain uses TRBV15 and TRBJ2-1, with 9 bases matching TRBD2. DNA for the CDR3: TGTGCCACCAGCAGAGTCGGCGGGAGGGACCCCAATGAGCAGTTCTTC. Translation: CATSRVGGRDPNEQFF.